Listed below are T cell receptor beta chains from one sample, sequenced in a study of cytomegalovirus exposure and HLA in healthy donors. Profiling relied on immunoSEQ multiplex PCR, and the TCRdb table lists in-frame clones only, not all of them. This sample contains 200,000 or so clones. Sequenced input: PBMCs. Source of these receptors: a boy aged 10-17 years in good health and CMV-seronegative. Both conserved end residues are part of each CDR3. D genes are given only for firm matches.

J gene,V gene,D gene,CDR3 length,CDR3 DNA,CDR3 protein
TRBJ1-5,TRBV5-6,NA,14,TGTGCCAGCAGCTTGGGCCAGGGTGATCAGCCCCAGCATTTT,CASSLGQGDQPQHF
TRBJ2-7,TRBV7-8,NA,15,TGTGCCAGCAGCATCATTGAGGGCAGGACCTACGAGCAGTACTTC,CASSIIEGRTYEQYF
TRBJ1-1,TRBV5-5,NA,11,TGTGCCAGCAGCTCTGACAGTGAAGCTTTCTTT,CASSSDSEAFF
TRBJ1-5,TRBV11-2,NA,13,TGTGCCAGCAGCTTAGGGGGGAGGCAGCCCCAGCATTTT,CASSLGGRQPQHF
TRBJ2-2,TRBV2,NA,14,TGTGCCGGCCGCCCCGAGGTCGTCACCGGGGAGCTGTTTTTT,CAGRPEVVTGELFF
TRBJ1-1,TRBV29-1,NA,13,TGCAGCGGATCGCATACGGGGTTCACTGAAGCTTTCTTT,CSGSHTGFTEAFF
TRBJ2-1,TRBV6-5,TRBD1,13,TGTGCCAGCAGACGAACACAGGGGAATGAGCAGTTCTTC,CASRRTQGNEQFF
TRBJ2-6,TRBV15,NA,16,TGTGCCACCAGCAGAGGAGAGGGTGCTGGGGCCAACGTCCTGACTTTC,CATSRGEGAGANVLTF
TRBJ2-5,TRBV9,TRBD2,16,TGTGCCAGCAGCCCGGGAGAGAGCGGGGGGGTGGAGACCCAGTACTTC,CASSPGESGGVETQYF
TRBJ2-3,TRBV9,NA,15,TGTGCCAGCAGCGTAGAGCTGGGGCCCACAGATACGCAGTATTTT,CASSVELGPTDTQYF
TRBJ1-1,TRBV5-6,NA,13,TGTGCCAGCAGCTTGGCGGCGGACACTGAAGCTTTCTTT,CASSLAADTEAFF
TRBJ2-3,TRBV19,NA,14,TGTGCCAGTAGTAATTTAGCAAGGGGCGATACGCAGTATTTT,CASSNLARGDTQYF
TRBJ1-2,TRBV11-2,TRBD1,13,TGTGCCAGCAGCTTGCCGACAGGGGTTGGCTACACCTTC,CASSLPTGVGYTF
TRBJ1-1,TRBV30,NA,11,TGTGCCTGGGGGAGAGACACTGAAGCTTTCTTT,CAWGRDTEAFF
TRBJ1-5,TRBV19,NA,12,TGTGCCAGTAGTGTAAACAATCAGCCCCAGCATTTT,CASSVNNQPQHF
TRBJ1-5,TRBV21-1,NA,16,TGTGCCAGCCAAAGGGGAGGGAAGGGGATTTCTCAGCCCCAGCATTTT,CASQRGGKGISQPQHF
TRBJ2-5,TRBV30,TRBD2,15,TGTGCCTGGAGGGGGATTAATAGCGGGTGGGAGACCCAGTACTTC,CAWRGINSGWETQYF
TRBJ2-6,TRBV5-1,NA,18,TGCGCCAGCAGCCCTTCTACAACAGGGATCTCTGGGGCCAACGTCCTGACTTTC,CASSPSTTGISGANVLTF
TRBJ2-3,TRBV6-1,TRBD2,17,TGTGCCAGCAGTGATGAGCGGGGGGTTTTGGGCACAGATACGCAGTATTTT,CASSDERGVLGTDTQYF
TRBJ1-4,TRBV11-2,NA,15,TGTGCCAGCAGCTTAGCTCTTGCAACTAATGAAAAACTGTTTTTT,CASSLALATNEKLFF
TRBJ2-5,TRBV6-5,TRBD1,13,TGTGCCAGCAGACGACAGGGCGGGGAGACCCAGTACTTC,CASRRQGGETQYF
TRBJ1-2,TRBV6-5,NA,14,TGTGCCAGCAGTTTCGGGGGATCCAGCTATGGCTACACCTTC,CASSFGGSSYGYTF
TRBJ2-3,TRBV4-1,TRBD2,17,TGCGCCAGCAGCCAAGGCGGGCTAGCGGGGGGCACAGATACGCAGTATTTT,CASSQGGLAGGTDTQYF
TRBJ1-1,TRBV5-1,TRBD1,17,TGCGCCAGTGCCCCCCCGGGACAGGGGAGTCTGAACACTGAAGCTTTCTTT,CASAPPGQGSLNTEAFF
TRBJ2-7,TRBV6-5,TRBD2,15,TGTGCCAGCAGTCGGGGACTAGCGGGGTTGAACGAGCAGTACTTC,CASSRGLAGLNEQYF
TRBJ2-2,TRBV14,NA,16,TGTGCCAGCAGCCACAGGGGTTACTCAAACACCGGGGAGCTGTTTTTT,CASSHRGYSNTGELFF
TRBJ2-7,TRBV15,NA,14,TGTGCCACCAGCAGTGTCAGTGGAGGGGGCGAGCAGTACTTC,CATSSVSGGGEQYF
TRBJ2-3,TRBV11-2,NA,15,TGTGCCAGCAGCTTAGGGACTGCTAGCACAGATACGCAGTATTTT,CASSLGTASTDTQYF
TRBJ2-4,TRBV11-2,NA,17,TGTGCCAGCAGCTCCCCCGGGACCGCGCCGTCCGGGGGCATTCAGTACTTC,CASSSPGTAPSGGIQYF
TRBJ2-5,TRBV5-1,TRBD2,17,TGCGCCAGCAGCTTGGCCGGACTAGCGGGGGGACAAGAGACCCAGTACTTC,CASSLAGLAGGQETQYF
TRBJ2-5,TRBV28,NA,15,TGTGCCAGCAGTCCCCCCATGGGGGGCCAAGAGACCCAGTACTTC,CASSPPMGGQETQYF
TRBJ1-1,TRBV6-1,NA,15,TGTGCCAGCAGTGAAACAAACAAGGGGGACACGCGGGCTTTCTTT,CASSETNKGDTRAFF
TRBJ2-3,TRBV19,NA,12,TGTGCCAGTAGTATGAGGGGGGATACGCAGTATTTT,CASSMRGDTQYF
TRBJ2-1,TRBV5-1,TRBD2,20,TGCGCCAGCAGCTTGGCCCCGGGACTAGCGGGGGTAAGCTCCTACAATGAGCAGTTCTTC,CASSLAPGLAGVSSYNEQFF
TRBJ2-1,TRBV30,NA,11,TGTGCCGGGGCGGTCTACAATGAGCAGTTCTTC,CAGAVYNEQFF
TRBJ1-5,TRBV7-2,NA,16,TGTGCCAGCAGCGCCTTTCAGGGTTTAAGCAATCAGCCCCAGCATTTT,CASSAFQGLSNQPQHF
TRBJ1-3,TRBV7-8,NA,14,TGTGCCAGCAGCCGGTCCCGAGCTGGAAACACCATATATTTT,CASSRSRAGNTIYF
TRBJ2-2,TRBV2,NA,12,TGTGCCAGCAGAAGAGAGGCCGGGGAGCTGTTTTTT,CASRREAGELFF
TRBJ1-1,TRBV23-1,NA,12,TGCGCCAGCATGGGAGGATCCCCTGAAGCTTTCTTT,CASMGGSPEAFF
TRBJ1-2,TRBV19,TRBD1,12,TGTGCCAGCGGAGACAGGGGTTATGGCTACACCTTC,CASGDRGYGYTF
TRBJ1-1,TRBV6-5,NA,12,TGTGCCAGCAGTCCACAGGGAACTGAAGCTTTCTTT,CASSPQGTEAFF
TRBJ2-1,TRBV6-1,NA,13,TGTGCCATTTCCGAGACTCTCGACAATGAGCAGTTCTTC,CAISETLDNEQFF
TRBJ2-1,TRBV30,NA,8,TGTGCCTGGAGTTCTGAGTTCTTC,CAWSSEFF
TRBJ2-5,TRBV5-1,NA,16,TGCGCCAGCAGCGAGGAATTACAGGGAACGTCAGAGACCCAGTACTTC,CASSEELQGTSETQYF
TRBJ2-5,TRBV30,TRBD2,21,TGTGCCTGGAGTGTTATCGACCGCCGGACTAGCGGGGGGAACTTAAGGGAGACCCAGTACTTC,CAWSVIDRRTSGGNLRETQYF
TRBJ2-7,TRBV4-1,TRBD1,16,TGCGCCAGCAGCCAAGGGGTTCAGGACAGGGTATACGAGCAGTACTTC,CASSQGVQDRVYEQYF
TRBJ1-2,TRBV29-1,TRBD1,14,TGCAGCGTCGGACAGGGAGGTTTGGGAAATGGCTACACCTTC,CSVGQGGLGNGYTF
TRBJ1-5,TRBV19,NA,13,TGTGCCAGTAGTATAGATCGTGATCAGCCCCAGCATTTT,CASSIDRDQPQHF
TRBJ2-7,TRBV5-5,TRBD1,15,TGTGCCAGCAGCCTAAGGACAGGACTCTCCTACGAGCAGTACTTC,CASSLRTGLSYEQYF
TRBJ2-5,TRBV28,NA,15,TGTGCCAGCAGTTTAGGACTCCAATACCCAGAGACCCAGTACTTC,CASSLGLQYPETQYF
TRBJ1-1,TRBV5-4,NA,15,TGTGCCAGCAGCGCCTACAGGGTAGGTAAGACTGAAGCTTTCTTT,CASSAYRVGKTEAFF
TRBJ2-7,TRBV27,NA,14,TGTGCCAGCAGTTCCCCGGGACAACGTTACGAGCAGTACTTC,CASSSPGQRYEQYF
TRBJ2-2,TRBV6-6,TRBD1,15,TGTGCCAGCGGATCCGGGACAGGGTCCCCCGGGGAGCTGTTTTTT,CASGSGTGSPGELFF
TRBJ1-3,TRBV19,NA,14,TGTGCCAGTAGCCGGGGATTCTCTGGAAACACCATATATTTT,CASSRGFSGNTIYF
TRBJ1-3,TRBV6-5,NA,14,TGTGCCAGCAGTTCCGAGTCGACTGGAAACACCATATATTTT,CASSSESTGNTIYF